The 20 T cell receptor beta chains below come from one sample, sequenced in a study of spatial heterogeneity in lung cancer. Time point given: blood at routine non-recurrence follow-up after resection. TCRdb itself ran the 5' RACE reads through MiXCR, one entry per CDR3 protein. The sample includes fewer than 150,000 distinct CDR3 sequences, roughly a tenth of them seen just once. The sample consisted of PBMCs, taken at follow-up. The source is a female donor with early-stage non-small cell lung cancer.

This clonotype came up a few times. This sequence joins TRBV28 and TRBJ2-1; TRBD2 agrees at 9 bases. The V gene's germline CDR1 is MDHEN and CDR2 SYDVKM. V shed 4 bases and J 3 bases; nucleotides not matched to a gene: 4. The CDR3 loop spans 15 amino acids. CDR3: CASSSASGNYNEQFF. The CDR3 bases are TGTGCCAGCAGTTCCGCTAGCGGGAACTACAATGAGCAGTTCTTC.

The CDR3: CASSGRGVSSYNEQFF. For the CDR3, the DNA is TGCGCCAGCTCCGGAAGGGGGGTAAGCTCCTACAATGAGCAGTTCTTC. The chain employs TRBV5-1 and TRBJ2-1; possibly TRBD1 or TRBD2 for D (6 bases each). Germline lookup yields CDR1 SGHRS and CDR2 YFSETQ. The CDR3 contains 16 residues. V dropped 7 bases and J dropped 0 bases, with 17 bases sitting between them.

This clonotype occurred a few times. V is TRBV7-2 and J is TRBJ2-5; TRBD2 matches 11 bases. The CDR3 is made up of 16 amino acids. V dropped 2 bases and J dropped 1; count of bases not matched to a gene: 3. Germline loops: CDR1 SGHTA, CDR2 FQGNSA. CDR3 region: CASSLSSGRGQETQYF. DNA for the CDR3: TGTGCCAGCAGCTTAAGTAGCGGGAGGGGCCAAGAGACCCAGTACTTC.

The V call is TRBV4-3, the J call TRBJ2-3; 9 bases line up with TRBD2. V dropped 4 bases and J dropped 0; count of bases not matched to a gene: 5. This CDR3 spans 16 amino acids. Germline lookup yields CDR1 LGHNA and CDR2 YSLEER. The CDR3 loop is CASSLPREGSTDTQYF. In DNA, the CDR3 is TGCGCCAGCAGCCTACCGCGGGAGGGCAGCACAGATACGCAGTATTTT.

A few counts support this clonotype. The chain combines TRBV20-1 with TRBJ2-5; D gene uncertain. With 5 bases removed from V and 3 bases from J, the gap between germline ends came to 7 bases. CDR1 and CDR2 from the germline V gene are DFQATT and SNEGSKA (reference sequence). This CDR3 has 11 amino acids. Here the CDR3 reads CSARREETQYF. CDR3 bases: TGCAGTGCTCGAAGAGAAGAGACCCAGTACTTC.

This chain links TRBV9 with TRBJ2-7; 11 nucleotides agree with TRBD2. The V gene's germline CDR1 is SGDLS and CDR2 YYNGEE. The V and J ends lost 3 bases and 8 bases, in that order; junction bases with no gene match: 10. The CDR3 contains 15 residues. For the CDR3, the DNA is TGTGCCAGCAGCGCGATAGCGGGAGGGGGTGATAAGCAGTACTTC. Translated: CASSAIAGGGDKQYF.

This chain links TRBV28 with TRBJ2-7, with 8 bases fitting TRBD1. J lost 3 bases, V lost 7 bases, and 11 bases had no gene match. This CDR3 region has 15 residues. The germline CDR1 and CDR2 sequences are MDHEN and SYDVKM. The CDR3 bases are TGTGCCAGCATCACCGCCGGGACAGGCGGCTACGAGCAGTACTTC. It specifies CASITAGTGGYEQYF.

This clonotype was observed many times. V usage is TRBV11-1 and J usage is TRBJ1-2; D not resolved. The CDR3 is 13 residues long. V was shortened by 3 bases and J by 6 bases, with 11 bases between the two germline ends. Germline loops: CDR1 SGHAT, CDR2 FQDESV (reference sequence). The DNA for the CDR3 is TGTGCCAGCAGCTTTAGGGCAGGCGATGGCTACACCTTC. The encoded protein is CASSFRAGDGYTF. The variable domain in full, completed from reference TRBV11-1 and TRBJ1-2, reads EAEVAQSPRYKITEKSQAVAFWCDPISGHATLYWYRQILGQGPELLVQFQDESVVDDSQLPKDRFSAERLKGVDSTLKIQPAELGDSAMYLCASSFRAGDGYTFGSGTRLTVV.

The V and J genes are TRBV4-1 and TRBJ1-2; no clear D gene. With 1 base removed from V and 2 bases from J, the gap between germline ends came to 17 bases. Germline V gene sequence: CDR1 MGHRA, CDR2 YSYEKL. The CDR3 totals 17 residues. In DNA form, the CDR3 reads TGCGCCAGCAGCCAAGTTCCTATCGCTGGGCAGAACTATGGCTACACCTTC. Translated: CASSQVPIAGQNYGYTF.

The table lists this clonotype with many counts. The rearrangement joins TRBV19 to TRBJ2-6; 8 bases are a match to TRBD1. Germline assignment: CDR1 LNHDA and CDR2 SQIVND (reference sequence). V lost 5 bases and J lost 4; bases outside the gene matches: 10. The CDR3 is 17 residues long. CDR3 DNA sequence: TGTGCCAGTAGTCCAGGGGGCCCACCGACCGGGGCCAACGTCCTGACTTTC. Its translation is CASSPGGPPTGANVLTF. The variable domain in full, completed from reference TRBV19 and TRBJ2-6, reads DGGITQSPKYLFRKEGQNVTLSCEQNLNHDAMYWYRQDPGQGLRLIYYSQIVNDFQKGDIAEGYSVSREKKESFPLTVTSAQKNPTAFYLCASSPGGPPTGANVLTFGAGSRLTVL.

This clonotype was detected many times. The rearrangement joins TRBV18 to TRBJ1-1; possible D gene TRBD1, 5 bases. Germline loops: CDR1 KGHSH, CDR2 LQKENI. Trimming cost V 0 bases and J 4 bases, with 27 bases left between them. This CDR3 region has 20 residues. The CDR3 bases are TGTGCCAGCTCACCACCGGTCTCTTTAGGGACCAGGAGGGAAGGCACTGAAGCTTTCTTT. Protein product: CASSPPVSLGTRREGTEAFF.

At least ten counts were recorded for this clonotype. The V and J genes are TRBV6-1 and TRBJ2-3; 7 nucleotides match TRBD1. Germline V gene lookup returns CDR1 MNHNS and CDR2 SASEGT. After removal of 6 bases from V and 4 bases from J, the junction contained 10 bases not matched to a gene. This CDR3 has 15 amino acids. The CDR3 DNA follows: TGTGCCAGCAGCTCCCGACAGGGACAGCCAGATACGCAGTATTTT. Protein sequence: CASSSRQGQPDTQYF.

This clonotype was seen repeatedly, ten times or more. This chain links TRBV11-2 with TRBJ2-1; 13 positions agree with TRBD2. CDR3 length equals 14 residues. The ends lost 5 bases at V and 6 bases at J; junction bases unmatched: 1. From germline, CDR1 is SGHAT and CDR2 FQNNGV. The CDR3 loop reads CASSGLAGANEQFF. In nucleotides, the CDR3 is TGTGCCAGCAGCGGACTAGCGGGAGCCAATGAGCAGTTCTTC.

This clonotype was seen only a few times. For the CDR3, the DNA is TGTGCCAGCAGCCTCGCCGGACCCCGGGGACATCAGTACTTC. It is translated as CASSLAGPRGHQYF. The genes are TRBV14 and TRBJ2-4; D is possibly TRBD1 (6 bases). This CDR3 region has 14 residues. Germline-derived CDR1 and CDR2 are SGHDN and FVKESK. V was pared by 4 bases and J by 12 bases, with 19 bases between.

This clonotype was recorded many times. The chain links TRBV29-1 to TRBJ1-1; D gene ambiguous. The CDR3 totals 12 residues. Germline CDR1 reads SQVTM; CDR2 reads ANQGSEA. V was cut by 4 bases and J by 0 bases, with 6 bases left in between. CDR3 region: CSVGELNTEAFF. The CDR3 DNA follows: TGCAGCGTTGGAGAGCTGAACACTGAAGCTTTCTTT.

There are many counts of this clonotype. The chain couples TRBV3-1 to TRBJ2-3; D is uncertain. V was pared by 3 bases and J by 9 bases, with 13 bases between. The CDR3 length is 13 residues. From germline, CDR1 is LGHDT and CDR2 YNNKEL (reference sequence). The CDR3 nucleotides are TGTGCCAGCAGCCAGGGTTTGAGTCTGACGCAGTATTTT. It translates to CASSQGLSLTQYF.

This clonotype was detected only a few times. V gene TRBV12-3 or TRBV12-4 combines with J gene TRBJ1-5; a weak D match, TRBD1 (6 bases). V dropped 7 bases and J dropped 1 base, with 11 bases sitting between them. There are 14 residues in the CDR3. CDR3 residues: CASKTGLSNQPQHF. The CDR3 nucleotides are TGTGCCAGCAAGACAGGATTAAGCAATCAGCCCCAGCATTTT.

This clonotype was recorded a few times. This sequence joins TRBV9 and TRBJ2-3; 8 nucleotides line up with TRBD2. This CDR3 has 15 amino acids. V lost 4 bases, J lost 3 bases, and 7 bases stayed unmatched. Germline V gene sequence: CDR1 SGDLS, CDR2 YYNGEE. The CDR3 coding sequence is TGTGCCAGCAGCTTAACTAGCGGAAGGACAGATACGCAGTATTTT. It translates to CASSLTSGRTDTQYF.

The chain links TRBV5-5 to TRBJ2-7; TRBD1 might be the D (6 bases). Germline CDR1 and CDR2: SGHKS and YYEKEE (reference sequence). The CDR3 covers 15 residues. The V end was cut by 0 bases, the J end by 0 bases, with 10 bases between. In nucleotides, the CDR3 is TGTGCCAGCAGCTTGGAACGGACAGTCTCCTACGAGCAGTACTTC. It encodes CASSLERTVSYEQYF.

This clonotype has at least ten counts. V and J are TRBV20-1 and TRBJ2-1, with 8 bases that match TRBD2. V lost 2 bases to trimming and J lost 4 bases; unmatched junction nucleotides: 4. CDR3 length: 14 amino acids. In germline, CDR1 is DFQATT, CDR2 SNEGSKA (reference sequence). CDR3 sequence: CSARLAGWYNEQFF. The CDR3 DNA reads TGCAGTGCTAGACTAGCGGGTTGGTACAATGAGCAGTTCTTC.